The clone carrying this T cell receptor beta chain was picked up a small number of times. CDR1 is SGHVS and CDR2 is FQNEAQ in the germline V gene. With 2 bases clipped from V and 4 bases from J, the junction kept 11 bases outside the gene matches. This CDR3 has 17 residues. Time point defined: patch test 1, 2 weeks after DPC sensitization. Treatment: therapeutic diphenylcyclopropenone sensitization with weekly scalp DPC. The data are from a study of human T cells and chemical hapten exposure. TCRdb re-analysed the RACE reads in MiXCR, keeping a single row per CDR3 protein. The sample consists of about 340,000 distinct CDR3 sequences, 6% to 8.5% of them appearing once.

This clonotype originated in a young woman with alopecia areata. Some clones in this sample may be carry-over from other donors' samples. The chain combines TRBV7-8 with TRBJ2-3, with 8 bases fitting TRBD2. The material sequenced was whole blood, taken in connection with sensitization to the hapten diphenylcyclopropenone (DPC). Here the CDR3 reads CASSLSPRRGGADTQYF. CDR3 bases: TGTGCCAGCAGCTTATCACCCCGACGGGGGGGGGCAGATACGCAGTATTTT.